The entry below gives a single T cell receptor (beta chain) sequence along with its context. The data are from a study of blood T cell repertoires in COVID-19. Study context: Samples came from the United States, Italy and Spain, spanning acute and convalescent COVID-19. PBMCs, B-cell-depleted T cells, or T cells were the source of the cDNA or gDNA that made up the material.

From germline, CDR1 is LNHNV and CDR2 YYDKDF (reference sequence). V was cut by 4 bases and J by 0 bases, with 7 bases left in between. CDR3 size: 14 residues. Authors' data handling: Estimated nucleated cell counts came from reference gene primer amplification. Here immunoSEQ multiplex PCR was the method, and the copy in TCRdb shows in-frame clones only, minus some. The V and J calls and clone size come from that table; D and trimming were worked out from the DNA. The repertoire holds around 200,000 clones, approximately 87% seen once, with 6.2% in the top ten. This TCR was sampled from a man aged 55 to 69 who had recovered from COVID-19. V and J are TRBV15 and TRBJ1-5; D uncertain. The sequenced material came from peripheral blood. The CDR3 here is CATSKGGSNQPQHF. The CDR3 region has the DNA TGTGCCACCAGCAAGGGAGGTAGCAATCAGCCCCAGCATTTT.